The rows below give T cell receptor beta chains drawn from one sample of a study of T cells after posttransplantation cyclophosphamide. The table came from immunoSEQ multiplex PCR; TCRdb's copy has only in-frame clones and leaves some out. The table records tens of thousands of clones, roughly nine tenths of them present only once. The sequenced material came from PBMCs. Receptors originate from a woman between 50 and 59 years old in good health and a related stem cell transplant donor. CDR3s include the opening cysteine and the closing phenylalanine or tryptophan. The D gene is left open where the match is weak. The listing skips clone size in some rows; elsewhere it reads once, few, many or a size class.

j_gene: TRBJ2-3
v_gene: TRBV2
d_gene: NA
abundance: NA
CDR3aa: CASSDAAADTQYF
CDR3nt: TGTGCCAGCAGTGATGCGGCGGCAGATACGCAGTATTTT

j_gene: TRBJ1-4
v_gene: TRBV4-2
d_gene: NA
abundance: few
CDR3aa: CASSQDMEGSGGLEKLFF
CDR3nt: TGTGCCAGCAGCCAAGATATGGAGGGGTCCGGGGGTCTTGAAAAACTGTTTTTT

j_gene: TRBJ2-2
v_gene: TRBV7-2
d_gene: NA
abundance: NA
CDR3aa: CASSPARGSTGELFF
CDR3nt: TGTGCCAGCAGCCCCGCGAGAGGGTCCACCGGGGAGCTGTTTTTT

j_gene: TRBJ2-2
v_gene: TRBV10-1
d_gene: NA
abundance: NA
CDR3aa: CASRSGPTGELFF
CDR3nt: TGCGCCAGCCGCAGCGGGCCCACCGGGGAGCTGTTTTTT

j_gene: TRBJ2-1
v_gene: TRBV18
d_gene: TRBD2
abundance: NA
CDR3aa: CASSTIPGLAGGSSYNEQFF
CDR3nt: TGTGCCAGCTCAACGATTCCGGGACTAGCGGGAGGGAGCTCCTACAATGAGCAGTTCTTC

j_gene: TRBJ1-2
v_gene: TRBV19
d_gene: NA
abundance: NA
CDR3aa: CASSIGGQTNYGYTF
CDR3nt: TGTGCCAGTAGTATTGGCGGACAGACCAACTATGGCTACACCTTC

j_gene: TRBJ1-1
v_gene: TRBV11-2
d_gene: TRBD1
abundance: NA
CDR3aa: CASSFLPGQGAGTEAFF
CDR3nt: TGTGCCAGCAGCTTCTTACCGGGACAGGGGGCCGGCACTGAAGCTTTCTTT

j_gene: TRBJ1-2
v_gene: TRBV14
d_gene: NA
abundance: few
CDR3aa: CASSSTGKDGYTF
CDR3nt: TGTGCCAGCAGCTCTACGGGAAAGGATGGCTACACCTTC

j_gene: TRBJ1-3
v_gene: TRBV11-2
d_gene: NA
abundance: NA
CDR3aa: CASAARRVSSGNTIYF
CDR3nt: TGTGCCAGCGCCGCACGGAGGGTCAGCTCTGGAAACACCATATATTTT

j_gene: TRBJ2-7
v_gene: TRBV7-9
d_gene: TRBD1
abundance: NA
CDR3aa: CASSLAFRQGESYEQYF
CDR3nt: TGTGCCAGCAGCTTAGCGTTCAGACAGGGGGAGAGCTACGAGCAGTACTTC

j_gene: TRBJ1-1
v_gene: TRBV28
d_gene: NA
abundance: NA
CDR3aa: CASSLAGADTEAFF
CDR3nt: TGTGCCAGCAGTTTGGCCGGAGCGGACACTGAAGCTTTCTTT

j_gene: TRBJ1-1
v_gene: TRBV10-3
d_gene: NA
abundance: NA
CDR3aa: CAVMRAGLRTEAFF
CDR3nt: TGTGCCGTAATGAGGGCCGGATTGAGGACTGAAGCTTTCTTT

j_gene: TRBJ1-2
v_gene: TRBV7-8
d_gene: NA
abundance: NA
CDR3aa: CASSPTGLANYGYTF
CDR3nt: TGTGCCAGCAGCCCTACAGGGTTAGCTAACTATGGCTACACCTTC

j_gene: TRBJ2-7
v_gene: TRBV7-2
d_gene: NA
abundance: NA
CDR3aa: CASSPRTGTTYEQYF
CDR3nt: TGTGCCAGCAGCCCGAGGACAGGGACTACCTACGAGCAGTACTTC

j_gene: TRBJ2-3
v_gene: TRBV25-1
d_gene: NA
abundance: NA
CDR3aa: CASRPGGSDTQYF
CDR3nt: TGTGCCAGCAGGCCGGGGGGCTCAGATACGCAGTATTTT

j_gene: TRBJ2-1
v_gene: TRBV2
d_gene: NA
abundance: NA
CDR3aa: CASSWTAYNEQFF
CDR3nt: TGTGCCAGCAGCTGGACAGCTTACAATGAGCAGTTCTTC

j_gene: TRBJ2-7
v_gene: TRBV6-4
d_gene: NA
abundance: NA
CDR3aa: CARTHTEGAYEQYF
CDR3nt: TGTGCCAGAACCCACACAGAGGGGGCCTACGAGCAGTACTTC

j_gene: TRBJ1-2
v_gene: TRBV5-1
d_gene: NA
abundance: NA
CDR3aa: CASSDTDLNYGYTF
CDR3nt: TGCGCCAGCAGCGACACGGATCTTAACTATGGCTACACCTTC

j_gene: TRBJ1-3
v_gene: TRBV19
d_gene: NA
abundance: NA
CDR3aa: CASTLFIGNTIYF
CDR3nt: TGTGCCAGTACCCTATTTATCGGAAACACCATATATTTT

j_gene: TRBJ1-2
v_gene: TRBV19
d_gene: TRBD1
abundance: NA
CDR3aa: CASSRGTGGLQVLGYTF
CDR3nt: TGTGCCAGTAGTAGGGGGACAGGGGGACTCCAGGTGCTAGGCTACACCTTC

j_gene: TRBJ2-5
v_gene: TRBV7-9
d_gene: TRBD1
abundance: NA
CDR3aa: CASSVQGAGETQYF
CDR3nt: TGTGCCAGCAGCGTTCAGGGGGCCGGGGAGACCCAGTACTTC

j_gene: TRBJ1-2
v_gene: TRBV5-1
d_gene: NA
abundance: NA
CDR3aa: CASSLGGNPYYGYTF
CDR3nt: TGCGCCAGCAGCTTGGGAGGAAACCCGTACTATGGCTACACCTTC

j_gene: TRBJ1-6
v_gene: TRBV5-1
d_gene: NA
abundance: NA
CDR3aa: CASSLSSGADNSPLHF
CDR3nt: TGCGCCAGCAGCTTGAGCTCGGGAGCCGATAATTCACCCCTCCACTTT

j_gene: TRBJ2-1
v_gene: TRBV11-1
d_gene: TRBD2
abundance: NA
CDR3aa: CASSLASGDYNEQFF
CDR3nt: TGTGCCAGCAGCTTAGCTAGCGGGGACTACAATGAGCAGTTCTTC

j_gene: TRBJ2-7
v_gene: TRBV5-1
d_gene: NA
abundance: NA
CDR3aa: CASSAAAGPLEQYF
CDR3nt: TGCGCCAGCAGCGCCGCGGCGGGACCCCTTGAGCAGTACTTC

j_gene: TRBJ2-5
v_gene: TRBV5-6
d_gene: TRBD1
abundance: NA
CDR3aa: CASSPQGAWETQYF
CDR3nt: TGTGCCAGCAGCCCCCAGGGGGCGTGGGAGACCCAGTACTTC

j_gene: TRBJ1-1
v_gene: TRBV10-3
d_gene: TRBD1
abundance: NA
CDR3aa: CAAQVGTGPTEAFF
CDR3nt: TGTGCCGCACAAGTCGGGACAGGGCCTACTGAAGCTTTCTTT

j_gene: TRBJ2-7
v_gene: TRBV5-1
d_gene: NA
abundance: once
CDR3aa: CASSFPGAYEQYF
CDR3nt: TGCGCCAGCAGCTTCCCAGGGGCGTACGAGCAGTACTTC

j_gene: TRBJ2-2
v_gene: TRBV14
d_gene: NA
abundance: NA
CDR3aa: CASSLEQGRWTGELFF
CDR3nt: TGTGCCAGCAGCCTCGAACAGGGGAGGTGGACCGGGGAGCTGTTTTTT

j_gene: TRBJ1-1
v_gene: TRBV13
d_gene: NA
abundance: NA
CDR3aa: CASSPTGTEAFF
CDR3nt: TGTGCCAGCAGCCCGACGGGCACTGAAGCTTTCTTT